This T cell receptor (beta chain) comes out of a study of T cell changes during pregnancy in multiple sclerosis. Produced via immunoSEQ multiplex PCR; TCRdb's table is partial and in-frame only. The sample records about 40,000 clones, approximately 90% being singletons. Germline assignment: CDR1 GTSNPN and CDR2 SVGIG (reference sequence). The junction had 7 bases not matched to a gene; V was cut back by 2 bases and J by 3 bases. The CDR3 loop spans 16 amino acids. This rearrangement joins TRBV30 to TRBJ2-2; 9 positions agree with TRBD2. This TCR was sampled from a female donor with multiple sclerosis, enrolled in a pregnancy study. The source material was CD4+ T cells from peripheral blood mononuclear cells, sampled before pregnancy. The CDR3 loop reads CAWSPLAGRDTGELFF. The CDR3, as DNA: TGTGCCTGGAGTCCGCTAGCGGGACGAGACACCGGGGAGCTGTTTTTT.